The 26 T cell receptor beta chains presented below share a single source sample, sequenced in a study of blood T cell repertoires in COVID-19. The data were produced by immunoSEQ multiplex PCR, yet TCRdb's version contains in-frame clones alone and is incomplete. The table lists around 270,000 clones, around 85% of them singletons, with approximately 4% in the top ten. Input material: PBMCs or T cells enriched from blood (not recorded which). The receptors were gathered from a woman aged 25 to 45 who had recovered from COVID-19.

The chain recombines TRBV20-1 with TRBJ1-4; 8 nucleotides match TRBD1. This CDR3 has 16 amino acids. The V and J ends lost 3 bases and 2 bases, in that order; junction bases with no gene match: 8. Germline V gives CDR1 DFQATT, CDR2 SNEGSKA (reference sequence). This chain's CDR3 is CSASNRGGLTNEKLFF. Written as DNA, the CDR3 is TGCAGTGCTAGTAACAGGGGGGGTCTCACTAATGAAAAACTGTTTTTT.

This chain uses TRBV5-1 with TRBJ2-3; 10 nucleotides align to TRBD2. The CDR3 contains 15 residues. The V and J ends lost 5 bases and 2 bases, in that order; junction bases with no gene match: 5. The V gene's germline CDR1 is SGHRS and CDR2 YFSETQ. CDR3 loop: CASRGSGGSTDTQYF. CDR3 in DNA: TGCGCCAGCAGGGGTAGCGGGGGGTCCACAGATACGCAGTATTTT.

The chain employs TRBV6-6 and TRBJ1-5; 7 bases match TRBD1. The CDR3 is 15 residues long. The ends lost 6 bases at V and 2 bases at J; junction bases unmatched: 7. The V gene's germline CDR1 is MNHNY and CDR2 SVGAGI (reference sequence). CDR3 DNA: TGTGCCAGCAGGACGGACAGGTTGCGCAATCAGCCCCAGCATTTT. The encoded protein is CASRTDRLRNQPQHF.

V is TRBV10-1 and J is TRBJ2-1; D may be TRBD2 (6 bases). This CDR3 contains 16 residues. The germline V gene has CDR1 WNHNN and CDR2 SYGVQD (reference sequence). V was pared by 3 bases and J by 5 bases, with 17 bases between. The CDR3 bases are TGCGCCAGCAGTGATGCGTCTCCGGGAGCTGACAATGAGCAGTTCTTC. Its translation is CASSDASPGADNEQFF.

CDR3 sequence (DNA): TGTGCCAGCAGCTCCCATGGGACAGGGAACAATTCACCCCTCCACTTT. Translating gives CASSSHGTGNNSPLHF. This rearrangement joins TRBV7-6 to TRBJ1-6; 9 bases match TRBD1. From germline, CDR1 is SGHVS and CDR2 FNYEAQ. This CDR3 contains 16 residues. The junction had 8 bases not matched to a gene; V was cut back by 4 bases and J by 7 bases.

The chain's CDR3 is CASSLLYQETQYF. CDR3 bases: TGTGCCAGCAGCTTACTGTACCAAGAGACCCAGTACTTC. This chain joins TRBV5-5 and TRBJ2-5; D gene unclear. Trimming pared 2 bases from V and 0 bases from J, leaving 5 bases between. This CDR3 contains 13 residues. In germline, CDR1 is SGHKS, CDR2 YYEKEE (reference sequence).

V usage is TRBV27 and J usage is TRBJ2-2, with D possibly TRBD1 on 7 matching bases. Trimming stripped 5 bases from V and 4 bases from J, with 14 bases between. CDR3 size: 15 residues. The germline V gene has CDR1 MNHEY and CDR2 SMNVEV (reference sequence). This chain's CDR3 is CASSPRQGGTGELFF. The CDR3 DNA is TGTGCCAGCAGTCCTCGACAGGGAGGCACCGGGGAGCTGTTTTTT.

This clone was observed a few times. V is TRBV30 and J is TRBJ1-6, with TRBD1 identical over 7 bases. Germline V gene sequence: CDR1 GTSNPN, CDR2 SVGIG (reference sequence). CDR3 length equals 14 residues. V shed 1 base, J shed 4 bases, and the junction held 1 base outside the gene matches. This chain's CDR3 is CAWSGTGYNSPLHF. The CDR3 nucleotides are TGTGCCTGGAGTGGGACAGGTTATAATTCACCCCTCCACTTT.

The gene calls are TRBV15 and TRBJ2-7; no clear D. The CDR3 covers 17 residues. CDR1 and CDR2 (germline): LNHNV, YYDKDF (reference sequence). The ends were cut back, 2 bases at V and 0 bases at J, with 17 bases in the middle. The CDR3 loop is CATSRPTLGPASYEQYF. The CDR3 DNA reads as TGTGCCACCAGCAGACCCACTCTTGGGCCTGCCTCCTACGAGCAGTACTTC.

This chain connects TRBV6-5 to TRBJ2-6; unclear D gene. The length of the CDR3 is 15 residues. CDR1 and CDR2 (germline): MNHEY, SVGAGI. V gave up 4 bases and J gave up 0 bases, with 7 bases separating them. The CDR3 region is CASSSTGSGANVLTF. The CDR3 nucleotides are TGTGCCAGCAGTTCCACGGGCTCTGGGGCCAACGTCCTGACTTTC.

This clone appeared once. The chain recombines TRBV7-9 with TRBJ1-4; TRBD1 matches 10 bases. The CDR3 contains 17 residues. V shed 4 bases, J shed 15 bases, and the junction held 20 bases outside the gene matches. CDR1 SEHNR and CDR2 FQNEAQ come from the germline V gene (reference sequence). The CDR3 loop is CASSSPGQGRPGPGVFF. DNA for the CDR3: TGTGCCAGCAGCTCCCCGGGACAGGGGCGTCCAGGGCCCGGGGTGTTTTTT.

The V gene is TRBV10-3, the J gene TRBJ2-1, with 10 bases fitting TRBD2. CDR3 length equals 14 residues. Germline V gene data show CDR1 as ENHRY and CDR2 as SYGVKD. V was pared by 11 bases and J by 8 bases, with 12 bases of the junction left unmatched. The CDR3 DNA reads TGTGCCGCAAGACCGGGACTAGCGAGGGATGAGCAGTTCTTC. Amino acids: CAARPGLARDEQFF.

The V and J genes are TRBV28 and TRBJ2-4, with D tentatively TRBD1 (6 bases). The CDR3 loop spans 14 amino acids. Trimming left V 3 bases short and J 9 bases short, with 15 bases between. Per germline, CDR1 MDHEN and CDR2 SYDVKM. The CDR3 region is CASSFEQGRGIQYF. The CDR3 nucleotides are TGTGCCAGCAGTTTCGAACAGGGCAGGGGCATTCAGTACTTC.

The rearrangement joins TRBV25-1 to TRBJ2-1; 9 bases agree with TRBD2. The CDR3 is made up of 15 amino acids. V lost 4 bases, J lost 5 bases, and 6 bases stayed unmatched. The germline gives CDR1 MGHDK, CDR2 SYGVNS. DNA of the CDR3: TGTGCCAGCAGTGGAGCGGGGGGAGTCGACAATGAGCAGTTCTTC. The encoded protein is CASSGAGGVDNEQFF.

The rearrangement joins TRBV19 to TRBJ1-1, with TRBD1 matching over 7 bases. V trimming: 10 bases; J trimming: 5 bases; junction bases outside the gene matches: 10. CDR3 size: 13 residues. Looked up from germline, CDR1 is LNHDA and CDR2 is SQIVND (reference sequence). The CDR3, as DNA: TGTGCCATCAGTAGGAGACAGGGTACTGAAGCTTTCTTT. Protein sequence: CAISRRQGTEAFF. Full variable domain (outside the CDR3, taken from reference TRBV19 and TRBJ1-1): DGGITQSPKYLFRKEGQNVTLSCEQNLNHDAMYWYRQDPGQGLRLIYYSQIVNDFQKGDIAEGYSVSREKKESFPLTVTSAQKNPTAFYLCAISRRQGTEAFFGQGTRLTVV.

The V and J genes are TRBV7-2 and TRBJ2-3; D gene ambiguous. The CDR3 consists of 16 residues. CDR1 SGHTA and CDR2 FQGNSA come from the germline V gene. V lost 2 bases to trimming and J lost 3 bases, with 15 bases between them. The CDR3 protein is CASSLLSTSRTDTQYF. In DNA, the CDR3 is TGTGCCAGCAGCTTACTCTCCACCTCCAGGACAGATACGCAGTATTTT.

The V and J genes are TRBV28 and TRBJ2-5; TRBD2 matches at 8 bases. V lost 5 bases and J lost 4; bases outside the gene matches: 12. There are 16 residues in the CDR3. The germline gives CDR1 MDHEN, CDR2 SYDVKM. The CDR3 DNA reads TGTGCCAGCAGTAACCCGGGGGGGCTGTCAAGAGAGACCCAGTACTTC. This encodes CASSNPGGLSRETQYF.

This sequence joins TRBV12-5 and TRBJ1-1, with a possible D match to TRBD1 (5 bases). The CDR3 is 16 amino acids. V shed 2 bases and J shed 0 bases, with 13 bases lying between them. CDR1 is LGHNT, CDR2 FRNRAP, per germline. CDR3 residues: CASGLLAGGVNTEAFF. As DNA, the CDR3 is TGTGCTAGTGGTTTGTTGGCAGGAGGGGTGAACACTGAAGCTTTCTTT.

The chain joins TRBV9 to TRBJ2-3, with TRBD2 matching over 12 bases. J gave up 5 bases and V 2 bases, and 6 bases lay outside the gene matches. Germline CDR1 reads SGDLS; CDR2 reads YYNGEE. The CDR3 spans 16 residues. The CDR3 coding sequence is TGTGCCAGCAGCGTGTCTAGCGGGAGGGCCTTAGATACGCAGTATTTT. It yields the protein CASSVSSGRALDTQYF. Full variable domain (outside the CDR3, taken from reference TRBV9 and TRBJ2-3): DSGVTQTPKHLITATGQRVTLRCSPRSGDLSVYWYQQSLDQGLQFLIQYYNGEERAKGNILERFSAQQFPDLHSELNLSSLELGDSALYFCASSVSSGRALDTQYFGPGTRLTVL.

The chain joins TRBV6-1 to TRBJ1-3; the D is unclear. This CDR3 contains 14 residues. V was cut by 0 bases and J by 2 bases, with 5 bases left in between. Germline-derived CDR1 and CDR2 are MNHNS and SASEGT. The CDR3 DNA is TGTGCCAGCAGTGAAGCGGTAGCTGGAAACACCATATATTTT. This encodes CASSEAVAGNTIYF.

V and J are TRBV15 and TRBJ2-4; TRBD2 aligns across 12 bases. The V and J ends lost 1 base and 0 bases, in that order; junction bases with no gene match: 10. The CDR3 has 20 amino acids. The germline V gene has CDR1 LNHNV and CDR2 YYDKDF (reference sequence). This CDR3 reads CATSRVRLAGDHIAKNIQYF. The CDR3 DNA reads TGTGCCACCAGCAGAGTAAGACTAGCGGGAGACCATATAGCCAAAAACATTCAGTACTTC.

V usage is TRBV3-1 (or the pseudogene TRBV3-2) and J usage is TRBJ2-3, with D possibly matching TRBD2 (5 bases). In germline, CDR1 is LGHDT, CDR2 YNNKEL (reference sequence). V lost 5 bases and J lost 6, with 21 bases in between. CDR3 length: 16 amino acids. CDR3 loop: CASSSHIAQGGDTQYF. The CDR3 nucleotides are TGTGCCAGCAGCTCCCACATTGCCCAAGGAGGTGATACGCAGTATTTT.

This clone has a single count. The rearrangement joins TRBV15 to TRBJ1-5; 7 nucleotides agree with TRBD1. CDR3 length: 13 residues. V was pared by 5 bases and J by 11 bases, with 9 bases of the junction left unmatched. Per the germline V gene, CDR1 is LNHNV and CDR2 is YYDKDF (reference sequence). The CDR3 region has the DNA TGTGCCACCAGCGACAGGGCTTCGGGAGCCCAGCATTTT. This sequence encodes CATSDRASGAQHF.

The CDR3 spells CASSELRADTEAFF. The DNA for the CDR3 is TGTGCCAGCAGTGAACTCAGGGCGGACACTGAAGCTTTCTTT. V gene TRBV6-1 combines with J gene TRBJ1-1; weak D call: TRBD1 (5 bases). This CDR3 is built from 14 residues. V was clipped by 2 bases and J by 3 bases, with 10 bases between them. Germline CDR1 MNHNS, CDR2 SASEGT.

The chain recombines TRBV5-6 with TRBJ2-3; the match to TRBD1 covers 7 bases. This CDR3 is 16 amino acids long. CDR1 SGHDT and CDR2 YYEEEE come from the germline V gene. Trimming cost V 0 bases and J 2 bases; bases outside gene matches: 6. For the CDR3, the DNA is TGTGCCAGCAGCTTGGATAGGGACAGTCTCACAGATACGCAGTATTTT. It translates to CASSLDRDSLTDTQYF.

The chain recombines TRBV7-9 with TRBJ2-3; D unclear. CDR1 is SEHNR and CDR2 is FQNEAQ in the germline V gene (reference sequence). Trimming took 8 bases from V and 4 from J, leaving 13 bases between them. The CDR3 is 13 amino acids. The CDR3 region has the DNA TGTGCCAGCCACAGAGTACTGTCAGATACGCAGTATTTT. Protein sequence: CASHRVLSDTQYF. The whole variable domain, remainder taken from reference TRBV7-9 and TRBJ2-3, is DTGVSQNPRHKITKRGQNVTFRCDPISEHNRLYWYRQTLGQGPEFLTYFQNEAQLEKSRLLSDRFSAERPKGSFSTLEIQRTEQGDSAMYLCASHRVLSDTQYFGPGTRLTVL.